The TCR beta chain described here comes from a study of shared clonotypes between healthy human individuals. The protocol was immunoSEQ multiplex PCR, while the TCRdb copy is restricted to in-frame clones and leaves out a portion. The sample has around 2,100,000 clones, over 85% seen once. Positively selected for CCR7, the CD45RO-negative cells used as naive CD8 cells excluded terminally differentiated effector memory CD45RA+ cells. The clonotype comes from a man aged 18 to 30 in good health. Sequenced material: naive CD8+ T cells sorted from blood.

This CDR3 is CASSADRVGEKLFF. The CDR3 DNA reads TGTGCCAGCAGCGCCGACAGGGTCGGGGAAAAACTGTTTTTT. The rearrangement links TRBV9 to TRBJ1-4; 7 bases match TRBD1. The CDR3 spans 14 residues. J was trimmed by 8 bases and V by 3 bases; bases with no gene match: 7. Germline V gene lookup returns CDR1 SGDLS and CDR2 YYNGEE.